This entry lists 12 T cell receptor beta chains sequenced from one sample in a study of cytomegalovirus exposure and HLA in healthy donors. The primer mix had 60 Vbeta and 13 Jbeta primers. Profiling relied on immunoSEQ multiplex PCR, and the TCRdb table lists in-frame clones only, not all of them. Among around 120,000 clones listed, 75% to 85% were seen once. What was sequenced was PBMCs. These receptors were taken from a woman aged 45 to 65 in good health and CMV-seropositive.

The chain joins TRBV29-1 to TRBJ2-7, with D maybe TRBD1 (8 bases). V shed 6 bases and J shed 2 bases, with 23 bases lying between them. The CDR3 loop spans 16 amino acids. The germline CDR1 and CDR2 sequences are SQVTM and ANQGSEA. The CDR3 is CSVGGMTGELAYEQYF. Written as DNA, the CDR3 is TGCAGCGTCGGGGGGATGACAGGGGAACTGGCCTACGAGCAGTACTTC.

In DNA form, the CDR3 reads TGTGCCAGTAGTAACGGGGACAGTACCTACGAGCAGTACTTC. Protein product: CASSNGDSTYEQYF. This sequence joins TRBV19 and TRBJ2-7, with 7 nucleotides matching TRBD1. Germline CDR1 reads LNHDA; CDR2 reads SQIVND (reference sequence). The ends lost 4 bases at V and 2 bases at J; junction bases unmatched: 5. This CDR3 spans 14 amino acids.

The chain employs TRBV6-6 and TRBJ1-2; 7 bases fit TRBD1. Germline V CDR1 and CDR2: MNHNY, SVGAGI (reference sequence). The CDR3 has 15 amino acids. Trimming removed 8 bases from V and 4 bases from J; junction bases left unmatched: 13. DNA for the CDR3: TGTGCCAGCCAAGATCTCTTGACAGGGTCCTATGGCTACACCTTC. Amino acid sequence: CASQDLLTGSYGYTF.

The chain links TRBV9 to TRBJ2-1; D may be TRBD1 (5 bases). V lost 0 bases, J lost 0 bases, and 13 bases lay in between. CDR1 and CDR2 (germline): SGDLS, YYNGEE. CDR3 size: 17 residues. The CDR3 coding sequence is TGTGCCAGCAGCGTAGGGACATCCTTTCTCTCCTACAATGAGCAGTTCTTC. Translation: CASSVGTSFLSYNEQFF.

The chain employs TRBV6-1 and TRBJ1-5; TRBD1 is a possible D gene (5 bases). The V and J ends lost 3 bases and 7 bases respectively, with 7 bases between them. Germline assignment: CDR1 MNHNS and CDR2 SASEGT. The CDR3 spans 12 residues. CDR3 sequence: CASSDSGQPQHF. The CDR3 nucleotides are TGTGCCAGCAGTGACTCAGGGCAGCCCCAGCATTTT.

The count of this clone is one. The chain is built from TRBV6-5 and TRBJ1-5; D uncertain. V lost 0 bases to trimming and J lost 2 bases, with 8 bases between them. The CDR3 is 15 residues long. Germline CDR1 MNHEY, CDR2 SVGAGI. The CDR3 reads CASSYSGRGNQPQHF. Written as DNA, the CDR3 is TGTGCCAGCAGTTACTCGGGGAGAGGCAATCAGCCCCAGCATTTT.

The chain carries TRBV7-2 and TRBJ2-7, with unresolved D. Trimming took off 3 bases at V and 2 bases at J, with 14 bases between the two ends. CDR3 length equals 15 residues. Germline CDR1 is SGHTA and CDR2 is FQGNSA. CDR3 region: CASSFRPPRTYEQYF. The CDR3 bases are TGTGCCAGCAGCTTCCGCCCCCCTAGAACCTACGAGCAGTACTTC.

The chain couples TRBV5-1 to TRBJ2-3; perhaps TRBD2 as D (7 bases). The V gene lost 4 bases and the J gene lost 3 bases, with 15 bases spanning the gap. The CDR3 covers 15 residues. Germline lookup yields CDR1 SGHRS and CDR2 YFSETQ. CDR3: CASSPAGARTDTQYF. The CDR3 DNA reads as TGCGCCAGCAGCCCTGCGGGGGCGAGGACAGATACGCAGTATTTT.

This rearrangement joins TRBV15 to TRBJ1-2; D call uncertain. The CDR3 runs 14 residues. The V and J ends lost 1 base and 3 bases respectively, with 9 bases between them. CDR1 and CDR2 (germline): LNHNV, YYDKDF (reference sequence). The CDR3 DNA is TGTGCCACCAGCAGAGGGCAGAACGACTATGGCTACACCTTC. This codes for CATSRGQNDYGYTF. Using reference TRBV15 and TRBJ1-2 for the parts outside the CDR3, the full variable domain is DAMVIQNPRYQVTQFGKPVTLSCSQTLNHNVMYWYQQKSSQAPKLLFHYYDKDFNNEADTPDNFQSRRPNTSFCFLDIRSPGLGDTAMYLCATSRGQNDYGYTFGSGTRLTVV.

The chain combines TRBV2 with TRBJ2-3; tentatively, D is TRBD1 (5 bases). The V gene lost 5 bases and the J gene lost 0 bases, with 9 bases spanning the gap. Germline V gene data show CDR1 as SNHLY and CDR2 as FYNNEI. The CDR3 is 14 residues long. CDR3 sequence: CASSTGHSTDTQYF. CDR3 nucleotides: TGTGCCAGCAGTACAGGACATAGCACAGATACGCAGTATTTT.

The CDR3 loop reads CASITAGGIEQFF. The CDR3 DNA is TGTGCCAGCATTACAGCGGGGGGAATTGAGCAGTTCTTC. The rearrangement links TRBV7-9 to TRBJ2-1; 9 bases align to TRBD2. This CDR3 has 13 residues. Per the germline V gene, CDR1 is SEHNR and CDR2 is FQNEAQ (reference sequence). V was clipped by 7 bases and J by 9 bases; unmatched bases: 7.

The chain couples TRBV19 to TRBJ2-2, with 7 positions matching TRBD1. CDR3 size: 14 residues. V lost 4 bases, J lost 3 bases, and 2 bases stayed unmatched. Germline V gene data show CDR1 as LNHDA and CDR2 as SQIVND (reference sequence). The CDR3 loop reads CASSRQGHTGELFF. CDR3 DNA sequence: TGTGCCAGTAGTAGACAGGGCCACACCGGGGAGCTGTTTTTT.